This TCR beta chain was documented in a study of shared clonotypes between healthy human individuals. General observations from the study: The naive CD4 repertoires of several donors were compared, and around 5% of clonotypes were shared. Clonotype sharing levels among donors were expected to vary with sequencing depth.

Researchers partitioned CD4+ cells into CD45RA+ naive and CD45RA-negative memory subsets. V was shortened by 1 base and J by 5 bases, with 24 bases between the two germline ends. CDR1 is SGHRS, CDR2 YFSETQ, per germline. This CDR3 is built from 18 residues. Sequencing was performed with immunoSEQ multiplex PCR; in TCRdb, only in-frame clones are kept and a portion is missing. The sample has some 1,100,000 clones; around 78% are singletons. In regard to this clone: The target antigen is unknown.

The sequenced sample consisted of memory CD4+ T cells from PBMCs. Stated subset: CD45RA-negative fraction. The rearrangement joins TRBV5-1 to TRBJ2-5; D tentatively reads TRBD1 or TRBD2 (5 bases each). The TCR comes from a man aged 18 to 30 in good health. Some clones in this sample may be carry-over from other donors' samples. CDR3 DNA: TGCGCCAGCAGCTTGCGCGGACGGCCGGCTACCTGGGGGGAGACCCAGTACTTC. Amino acid sequence: CASSLRGRPATWGETQYF.